This T cell receptor beta chain derives from a study of OX40 agonist ivuxolimab in advanced cancers. At the level of the study: Patients' therapy was ivuxolimab, an antibody that acts as an agonist of OX40 (CD134). Hepatocellular carcinoma, melanoma, renal cell or head and neck cancer occurred in dose-escalation patients. Study observations and caveats: CD8+ T cells were the subset that, on average, had more expanded clones than CD4+.

About this clone itself: The antigen is unknown.

From germline, CDR1 is MNHEY and CDR2 SVGAGI. Trimming removed 5 bases at V and 2 bases at J, with 12 bases between. CDR3 length: 14 residues. The data were produced by immunoSEQ multiplex PCR, yet TCRdb's version contains in-frame clones alone and is incomplete. The profile shows some 73,000 clones, approximately 86% of them singletons. The receptor was derived from an adult with an advanced solid tumor such as melanoma, head and neck, liver or kidney cancer. This chain joins TRBV6-5 and TRBJ1-1; possible D gene TRBD1, 6 bases. The input for sequencing was CD4+ or CD8+ T cells sorted from blood, taken in a trial of the OX40 agonist ivuxolimab. The CDR3 DNA reads as TGTGCCAGCAGTAAAGGGGGACTTAACACTGAAGCTTTCTTT. Protein: CASSKGGLNTEAFF.